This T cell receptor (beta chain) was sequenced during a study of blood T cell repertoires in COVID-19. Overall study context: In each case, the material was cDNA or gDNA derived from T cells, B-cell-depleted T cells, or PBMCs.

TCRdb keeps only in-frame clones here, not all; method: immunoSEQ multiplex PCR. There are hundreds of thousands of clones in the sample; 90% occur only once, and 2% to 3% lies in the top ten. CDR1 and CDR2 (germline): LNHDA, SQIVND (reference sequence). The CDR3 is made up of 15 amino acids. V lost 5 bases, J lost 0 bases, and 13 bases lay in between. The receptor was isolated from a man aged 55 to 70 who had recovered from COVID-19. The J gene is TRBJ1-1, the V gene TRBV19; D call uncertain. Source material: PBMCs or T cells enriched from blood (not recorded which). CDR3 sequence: CASSPSGVLNTEAFF. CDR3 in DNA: TGTGCCAGTAGTCCCTCCGGGGTATTGAACACTGAAGCTTTCTTT.